Below, 32 T cell receptor beta chains from the same sample are listed, as sequenced in a study of blood T cell repertoires in COVID-19. Measured with immunoSEQ multiplex PCR; TCRdb has only the in-frame clones, and not every one. The sample has about 16,000 clones, roughly 87% seen once. The material sequenced was peripheral blood. The receptors originated from a man older than 75 with acute or convalescent COVID-19.

The chain carries TRBV2 and TRBJ1-2, with 8 bases identical to TRBD1. The CDR3 extends over 10 amino acids. Germline assignment: CDR1 SNHLY and CDR2 FYNNEI. The ends lost 5 bases at V and 13 bases at J; junction bases unmatched: 3. DNA for the CDR3: TGTGCCAGCAGTTCGGACAGGGCCACCTTC. It translates to CASSSDRATF.

The genes are TRBV15 and TRBJ1-6, with a tentative D call TRBD1 (5 bases). CDR1 LNHNV and CDR2 YYDKDF come from the germline V gene (reference sequence). The CDR3 is 14 residues long. Trimming removed 5 bases from V and 10 bases from J, with 15 bases in between. The CDR3 DNA sequence: TGTGCCACCAGCGCAGGGCTGGAACAGTCACCCCTCCACTTT. Protein: CATSAGLEQSPLHF. Complete variable domain (other parts from reference TRBV15 and TRBJ1-6): DAMVIQNPRYQVTQFGKPVTLSCSQTLNHNVMYWYQQKSSQAPKLLFHYYDKDFNNEADTPDNFQSRRPNTSFCFLDIRSPGLGDTAMYLCATSAGLEQSPLHFGNGTRLTVT.

The chain employs TRBV11-2 and TRBJ1-2; D possibly corresponds to TRBD1 (6 bases). CDR1 and CDR2 (germline): SGHAT, FQNNGV. V lost 4 bases and J lost 1, with 13 bases in between. CDR3 length: 15 residues. The CDR3 loop is CASSSDGQYNYGYTF. The CDR3 DNA is TGTGCCAGCAGCTCCGATGGACAGTATAACTATGGCTACACCTTC.

This rearrangement joins TRBV24-1 to TRBJ2-2; D may be TRBD2 (6 bases). V was pared by 4 bases and J by 4 bases, with 15 bases between. The CDR3 loop spans 16 amino acids. CDR1 and CDR2 (germline): KGHDR, SFDVKD. CDR3 nucleotide sequence: TGTGCCACCAGTGACCCCACTAGCCTGGGCACCGGGGAGCTGTTTTTT. It is translated as CATSDPTSLGTGELFF.

This chain connects TRBV7-9 to TRBJ1-4; no firm D call. Trimming cost V 1 base and J 4 bases, with 10 bases left between them. The length of the CDR3 is 15 residues. Germline CDR1 reads SEHNR; CDR2 reads FQNEAQ (reference sequence). CDR3 amino acids: CASSLEAANNEKLFF. CDR3 bases: TGTGCCAGCAGCTTAGAGGCAGCGAATAATGAAAAACTGTTTTTT.

The chain couples TRBV18 to TRBJ2-3, with TRBD1 matching 7 bases. Losses at the gene ends were 5 bases for V and 0 bases for J; bases not matched to a gene: 5. This CDR3 comprises 15 residues. Germline lookup yields CDR1 KGHSH and CDR2 LQKENI. Here the CDR3 reads CASSGTGVSTDTQYF. CDR3 in DNA: TGTGCCAGCTCAGGCACAGGGGTGAGCACAGATACGCAGTATTTT.

This chain links TRBV5-1 with TRBJ1-2; 8 bases fit TRBD1. V trimming: 4 bases; J trimming: 6 bases; junction bases outside the gene matches: 14. The germline gives CDR1 SGHRS, CDR2 YFSETQ. The CDR3 is made up of 16 amino acids. The CDR3 loop reads CASSPPDRAYGHGYTF. The CDR3 nucleotides read TGCGCCAGCAGCCCCCCGGACAGGGCCTACGGGCATGGCTACACCTTC.

The gene calls are TRBV18 and TRBJ2-1, with 7 bases fitting TRBD1. Germline-derived CDR1 and CDR2 are KGHSH and LQKENI. J gave up 2 bases and V 1 base, and 2 bases lay outside the gene matches. This CDR3 spans 15 amino acids. The CDR3 sequence is CASSPRQGPYNEQFF. CDR3 nucleotide sequence: TGTGCCAGCTCACCACGACAGGGTCCCTACAATGAGCAGTTCTTC.

V and J are TRBV3-1 (or the pseudogene TRBV3-2) and TRBJ1-1; D is undetermined. CDR1 and CDR2 (germline): LGHDT, YNNKEL (reference sequence). The CDR3 is 14 residues long. Trimming removed 2 bases at V and 3 bases at J, with 10 bases between. The CDR3: CASSQISGDTEAFF. CDR3 DNA: TGTGCCAGCAGCCAAATAAGCGGGGACACTGAAGCTTTCTTT.

This clone occurred once. The chain combines TRBV25-1 with TRBJ1-5; maybe TRBD1 (5 bases). Trimming shortened V by 4 bases and J by 1 base, and 11 bases separated the two germline ends. The CDR3 extends over 15 amino acids. CDR1 is MGHDK and CDR2 is SYGVNS in the germline V gene. The CDR3 nucleotides are TGTGCCAGCAGTGCGTTGGGGGGGAGCAATCAGCCCCAGCATTTT. It is translated as CASSALGGSNQPQHF.

The chain combines TRBV5-1 with TRBJ1-1; 8 nucleotides agree with TRBD1. The CDR3 has 14 amino acids. V gave up 1 base and J gave up 5 bases; unmatched junction bases: 4. The germline CDR1 and CDR2 sequences are SGHRS and YFSETQ. The DNA of the CDR3 is TGCGCCAGCAGCTTGACAGGGGGACAGACTGAAGCTTTCTTT. It encodes CASSLTGGQTEAFF.

CDR3 sequence: CASSLGGHDEKLFF. As DNA, the CDR3 is TGTGCCAGCAGCTTGGGGGGGCACGATGAAAAACTGTTTTTT. The chain is built from TRBV5-5 and TRBJ1-4; the D gene is possibly TRBD1 (6 bases). V was trimmed by 0 bases and J by 6 bases, leaving 9 bases between them. Germline loops: CDR1 SGHKS, CDR2 YYEKEE (reference sequence). The CDR3 has 14 residues.

This chain joins TRBV2 and TRBJ1-2, with TRBD1 matching over 7 bases. Germline CDR1 and CDR2: SNHLY and FYNNEI. This CDR3 is built from 14 residues. With 6 bases clipped from V and 5 bases from J, the junction kept 9 bases outside the gene matches. CDR3 DNA sequence: TGTGCCAGCAGCGAGAGACAGGGTTCATATGGCTACACCTTC. It specifies CASSERQGSYGYTF.

The rearrangement joins TRBV2 to TRBJ2-5, with 14 positions matching TRBD2. The CDR3 is 15 amino acids. The V segment lost 4 bases and the J segment 4 bases; nucleotides outside the gene matches: 2. CDR1 and CDR2 (germline): SNHLY, FYNNEI. The CDR3 loop reads CASSGLAGGGETQYF. As DNA, the CDR3 is TGTGCCAGCAGTGGACTAGCGGGGGGGGGAGAGACCCAGTACTTC.

The DNA for the CDR3 is TGTGCCAGTAGTCACCAGGGTTTCCGTAGTGAGCAGTTCTTC. Translation gives CASSHQGFRSEQFF. The gene calls are TRBV19 and TRBJ2-1, with D tentatively TRBD1 (5 bases). Trimming stripped 5 bases from V and 9 bases from J, with 17 bases between. From germline, CDR1 is LNHDA and CDR2 SQIVND (reference sequence). There are 14 residues in the CDR3.

The chain combines TRBV6-5 with TRBJ2-1; 11 bases align to TRBD1. The V gene end was trimmed by 8 bases and the J gene end by 6 bases; junction bases not matched to a gene: 6. From germline, CDR1 is MNHEY and CDR2 SVGAGI. The CDR3 is 14 residues long. CDR3 sequence: CASLRDRGGNEQFF. CDR3 DNA sequence: TGTGCCAGCCTCCGGGACAGGGGGGGCAATGAGCAGTTCTTC.

The V gene is TRBV6-5, the J gene TRBJ1-1, with 9 positions matching TRBD1. The CDR3 is 15 residues long. The germline CDR1 and CDR2 sequences are MNHEY and SVGAGI. With 7 bases clipped from V and 2 bases from J, the junction kept 8 bases outside the gene matches. As DNA, the CDR3 is TGTGCCAGCACAAGACAGGGGGGAGTAAACACTGAAGCTTTCTTT. Amino acid sequence: CASTRQGGVNTEAFF.

This clone was seen once. The rearrangement joins TRBV27 to TRBJ1-2, with 7 bases fitting TRBD1. The CDR3 consists of 13 residues. Losses at the gene ends were 5 bases for V and 2 bases for J; bases not matched to a gene: 2. Germline CDR1 MNHEY, CDR2 SMNVEV (reference sequence). The CDR3 region is CASSRDRNYGYTF. CDR3 nucleotide sequence: TGTGCCAGCAGTCGGGACAGAAACTATGGCTACACCTTC.

The chain carries TRBV13 and TRBJ2-1; 11 nucleotides line up with TRBD2. Germline V gene sequence: CDR1 PRHDT, CDR2 FYEKMQ (reference sequence). Trimming removed 0 bases from V and 7 bases from J; junction bases left unmatched: 5. The CDR3 length is 16 residues. The CDR3 DNA sequence: TGTGCCAGCAGCTTAGGAGTAGCGGGGGGGTGGAATGAGCAGTTCTTC. Its protein is CASSLGVAGGWNEQFF.

The chain carries TRBV27 and TRBJ1-4, with D possibly TRBD1 on 5 matching bases. The CDR3 is made up of 15 amino acids. V was trimmed by 6 bases and J by 3 bases, leaving 14 bases between them. Germline lookup yields CDR1 MNHEY and CDR2 SMNVEV (reference sequence). Here the CDR3 DNA reads TGTGCCAGCAGCCTTTGGGGGGATTCTAATGAAAAACTGTTTTTT. This gives the protein CASSLWGDSNEKLFF.

The rearrangement joins TRBV2 to TRBJ1-5, with D uncertain. The V end lost 2 bases, the J end lost 1 base, and 12 bases lay between the germline ends. Germline CDR1 SNHLY, CDR2 FYNNEI. The CDR3 contains 16 residues. Written as DNA, the CDR3 is TGTGCCAGCAGTGAAAGGCAGCCGGGGAGCAATCAGCCCCAGCATTTT. This encodes CASSERQPGSNQPQHF.

V is TRBV29-1 and J is TRBJ1-3; D possibly corresponds to TRBD1 (5 bases). V lost 3 bases and J 4 bases, leaving 10 bases between the germline ends. CDR1 is SQVTM and CDR2 is ANQGSEA in the germline V gene. The CDR3 has 13 amino acids. The CDR3 region has the DNA TGCAGCGTTGACGGGGGAACGGGAAACACCATATATTTT. Protein sequence: CSVDGGTGNTIYF.

This chain joins TRBV12-3 or TRBV12-4 and TRBJ2-3, with TRBD2 matching 7 bases. J was trimmed by 6 bases and V by 10 bases; bases with no gene match: 7. CDR3 length equals 12 residues. The CDR3 region has the DNA TGTGCCACTTCCGGGGGGTGGGATACGCAGTATTTT. It encodes CATSGGWDTQYF.

The J gene is TRBJ2-2, the V gene TRBV24-1, with D possibly being TRBD2 (6 bases). V gave up 0 bases and J gave up 1 base, with 11 bases separating them. The CDR3 is made up of 17 amino acids. Germline V gene sequence: CDR1 KGHDR, CDR2 SFDVKD. The CDR3 region has the DNA TGTGCCACCAGTGATTTGGCTGCGGGGAGGAACACCGGGGAGCTGTTTTTT. Protein sequence: CATSDLAAGRNTGELFF.

The gene calls are TRBV27 and TRBJ1-3; D is perhaps TRBD1 (5 bases). Germline V gene lookup returns CDR1 MNHEY and CDR2 SMNVEV (reference sequence). The CDR3 covers 12 residues. Here the CDR3 DNA reads TGTGCGGCTGGGGCTCCTGGAAACACCATATATTTT. As protein: CAAGAPGNTIYF.

The chain combines TRBV6-5 with TRBJ1-1; possibly TRBD1 for D (6 bases). The germline V and J ends were trimmed by 7 bases and 5 bases, with 20 bases remaining between them. The length of the CDR3 is 15 residues. Germline CDR1 is MNHEY and CDR2 is SVGAGI. CDR3 residues: CASTLGGQGSTEAFF. The CDR3 DNA reads as TGTGCCAGCACTCTGGGGGGGCAGGGGAGTACTGAAGCTTTCTTT.

V is TRBV12-3 or TRBV12-4 and J is TRBJ1-5; D is perhaps TRBD1 (5 bases). Deletions cut 7 bases from V and 8 bases from J, with 15 bases between. The CDR3 has 13 residues. The CDR3 nucleotides are TGTGCCAGCAACCGGGGGTTATCGGAGCCCCAGCATTTT. Residues: CASNRGLSEPQHF.

The chain is built from TRBV7-3 and TRBJ1-3, with D perhaps matching TRBD1 (5 bases). The V end was cut by 5 bases, the J end by 2 bases, with 16 bases between. This CDR3 has 16 residues. CDR1 and CDR2 from the germline V gene are SGHTA and FQGTGA. The CDR3 region has the DNA TGTGCCAGCAGCCCAGGACACCAATCGGCTGGAAACACCATATATTTT. It specifies CASSPGHQSAGNTIYF. Together with reference TRBV7-3 and TRBJ1-3, the CDR3 gives the full variable domain: GAGVSQTPSNKVTEKGKYVELRCDPISGHTALYWYRQSLGQGPEFLIYFQGTGAADDSGLPNDRFFAVRPEGSVSTLKIQRTERGDSAVYLCASSPGHQSAGNTIYFGEGSWLTVV.

As to this clone: Its ends do not fully match the called genes, so a read error is possible. This chain joins TRBV12-3 or TRBV12-4 and TRBJ1-5; the D is unclear. The CDR3 runs to 12 residues. The CDR3 region is CASSFSGQPHHF. DNA of the CDR3: TGTGCCAGCAGTTTTTCGGGTCAGCCCCATCATTTT.

The rearrangement uses TRBV19 and TRBJ1-4, with 8 nucleotides matching TRBD1. This CDR3 is 14 amino acids long. V lost 5 bases to trimming and J lost 5 bases; unmatched junction nucleotides: 4. CDR1 is LNHDA, CDR2 SQIVND, per germline (reference sequence). The CDR3 region is CASSPDRANEKLFF. The DNA for the CDR3 is TGTGCCAGTAGTCCGGACAGGGCGAATGAAAAACTGTTTTTT.

The count of this clone is one. J is TRBJ2-5 and V is TRBV29-1; 7 nucleotides match TRBD1. Looked up from germline, CDR1 is SQVTM and CDR2 is ANQGSEA. J gave up 5 bases and V 4 bases, and 10 bases lay outside the gene matches. The CDR3 length is 14 residues. The CDR3 region has the DNA TGCAGCGTTGCAGGACAGGCTATGAGGGAGACCCAGTACTTC. It specifies CSVAGQAMRETQYF.

The J gene is TRBJ2-2, the V gene TRBV3-1 (or the pseudogene TRBV3-2); 16 nucleotides match TRBD2. The length of the CDR3 is 17 residues. Germline loops: CDR1 LGHDT, CDR2 YNNKEL (reference sequence). V gave up 4 bases and J gave up 6 bases; unmatched junction bases: 5. The CDR3 region is CASSLGLAGGQAGELFF. The CDR3 DNA reads TGTGCCAGCAGCCTGGGACTAGCGGGGGGGCAGGCCGGGGAGCTGTTTTTT.